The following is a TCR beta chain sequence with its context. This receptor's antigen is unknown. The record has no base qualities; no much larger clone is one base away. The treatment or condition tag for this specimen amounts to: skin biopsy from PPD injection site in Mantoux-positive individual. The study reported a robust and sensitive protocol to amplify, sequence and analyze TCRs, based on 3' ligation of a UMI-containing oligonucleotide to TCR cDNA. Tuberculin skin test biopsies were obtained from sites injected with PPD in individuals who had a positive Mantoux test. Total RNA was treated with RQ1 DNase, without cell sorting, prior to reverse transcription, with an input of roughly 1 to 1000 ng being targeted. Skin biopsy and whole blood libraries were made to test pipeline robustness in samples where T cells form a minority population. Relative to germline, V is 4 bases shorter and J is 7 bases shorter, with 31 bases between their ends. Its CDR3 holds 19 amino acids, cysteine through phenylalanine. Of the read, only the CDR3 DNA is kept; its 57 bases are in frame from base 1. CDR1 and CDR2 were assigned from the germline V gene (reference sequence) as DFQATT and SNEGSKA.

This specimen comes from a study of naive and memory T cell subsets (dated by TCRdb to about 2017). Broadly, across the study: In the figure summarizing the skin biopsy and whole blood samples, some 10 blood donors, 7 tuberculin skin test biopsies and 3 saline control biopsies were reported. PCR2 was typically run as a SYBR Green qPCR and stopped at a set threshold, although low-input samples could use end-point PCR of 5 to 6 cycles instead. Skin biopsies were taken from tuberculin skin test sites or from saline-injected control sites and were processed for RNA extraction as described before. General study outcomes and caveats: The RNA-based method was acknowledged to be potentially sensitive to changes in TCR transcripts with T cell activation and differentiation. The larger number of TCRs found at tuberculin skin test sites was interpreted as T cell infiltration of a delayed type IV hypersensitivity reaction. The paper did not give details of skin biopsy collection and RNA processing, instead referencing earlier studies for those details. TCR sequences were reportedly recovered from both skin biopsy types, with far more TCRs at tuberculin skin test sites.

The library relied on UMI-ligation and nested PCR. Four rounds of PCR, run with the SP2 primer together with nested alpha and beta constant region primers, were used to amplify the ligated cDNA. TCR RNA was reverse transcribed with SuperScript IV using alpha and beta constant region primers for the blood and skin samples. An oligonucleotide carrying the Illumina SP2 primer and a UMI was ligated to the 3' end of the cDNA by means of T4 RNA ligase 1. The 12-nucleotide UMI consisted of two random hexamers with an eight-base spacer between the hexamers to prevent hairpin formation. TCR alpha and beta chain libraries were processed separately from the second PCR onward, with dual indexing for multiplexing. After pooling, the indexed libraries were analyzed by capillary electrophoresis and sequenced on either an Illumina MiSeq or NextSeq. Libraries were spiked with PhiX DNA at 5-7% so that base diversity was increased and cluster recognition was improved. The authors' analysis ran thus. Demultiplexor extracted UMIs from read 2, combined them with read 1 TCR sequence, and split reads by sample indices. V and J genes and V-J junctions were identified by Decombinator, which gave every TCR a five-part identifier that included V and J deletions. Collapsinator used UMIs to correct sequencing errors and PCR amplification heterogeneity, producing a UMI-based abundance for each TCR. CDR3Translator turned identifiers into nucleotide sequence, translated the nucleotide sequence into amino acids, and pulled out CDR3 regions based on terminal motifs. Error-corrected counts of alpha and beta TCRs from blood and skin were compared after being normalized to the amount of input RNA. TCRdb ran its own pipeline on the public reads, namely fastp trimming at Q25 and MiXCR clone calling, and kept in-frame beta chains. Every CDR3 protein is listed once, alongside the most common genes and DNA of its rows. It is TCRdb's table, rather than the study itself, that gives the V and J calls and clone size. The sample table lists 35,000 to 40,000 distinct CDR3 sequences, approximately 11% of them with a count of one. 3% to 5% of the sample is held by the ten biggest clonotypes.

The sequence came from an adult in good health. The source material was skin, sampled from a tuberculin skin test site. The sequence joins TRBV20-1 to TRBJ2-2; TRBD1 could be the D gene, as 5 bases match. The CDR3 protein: CSAKSDTRSPLRSHGELFF. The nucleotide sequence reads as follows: TGCAGTGCTAAGTCGGACACGCGTTCACCCCTCCGATCTCACGGGGAGCTGTTTTTT.